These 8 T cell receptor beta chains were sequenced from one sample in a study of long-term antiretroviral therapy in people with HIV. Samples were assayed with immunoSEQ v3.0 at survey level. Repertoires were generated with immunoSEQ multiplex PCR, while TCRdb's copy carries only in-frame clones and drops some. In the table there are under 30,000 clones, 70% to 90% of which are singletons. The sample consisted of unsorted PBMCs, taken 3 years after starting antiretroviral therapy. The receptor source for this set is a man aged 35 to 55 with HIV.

The CDR3 is CASSLARTSGSNNEQFF. CDR3 coding DNA: TGTGCCAGCAGCTTAGCGCGGACTAGCGGGAGCAACAATGAGCAGTTCTTC. The chain couples TRBV7-6 to TRBJ2-1, with 13 bases lining up with TRBD2. Germline V gene lookup returns CDR1 SGHVS and CDR2 FNYEAQ. The CDR3 totals 17 residues. Trimming took 0 bases from V and 5 from J; bases not matched to a gene: 4.

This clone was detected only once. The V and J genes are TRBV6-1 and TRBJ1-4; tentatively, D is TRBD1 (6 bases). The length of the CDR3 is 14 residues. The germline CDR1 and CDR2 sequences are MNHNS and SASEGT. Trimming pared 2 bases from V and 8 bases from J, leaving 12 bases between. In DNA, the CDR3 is TGTGCCAGCAGTGAACGGGACAAGTCAGAAAAACTGTTTTTT. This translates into CASSERDKSEKLFF.

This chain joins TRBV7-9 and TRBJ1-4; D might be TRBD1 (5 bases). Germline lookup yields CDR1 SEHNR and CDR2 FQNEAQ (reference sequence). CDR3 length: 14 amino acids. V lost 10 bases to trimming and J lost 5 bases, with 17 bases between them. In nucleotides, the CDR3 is TGTGCCACCCCCTTACACCGGGGGAATGAAAAACTGTTTTTT. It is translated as CATPLHRGNEKLFF.

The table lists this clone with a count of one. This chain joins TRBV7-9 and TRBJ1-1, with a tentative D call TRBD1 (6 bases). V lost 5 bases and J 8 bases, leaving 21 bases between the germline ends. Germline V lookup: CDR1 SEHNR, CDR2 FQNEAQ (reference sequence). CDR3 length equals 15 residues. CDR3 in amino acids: CASSRESGGPAEAFF. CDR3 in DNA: TGTGCCAGCAGCCGAGAGTCGGGGGGCCCTGCGGAAGCTTTCTTT.

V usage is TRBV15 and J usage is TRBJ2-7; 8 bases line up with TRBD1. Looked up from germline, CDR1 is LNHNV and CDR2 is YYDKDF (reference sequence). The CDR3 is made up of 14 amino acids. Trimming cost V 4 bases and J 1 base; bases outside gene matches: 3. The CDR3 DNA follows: TGTGCCACCAGCAAAGACAGGGGATCCTACGAGCAGTACTTC. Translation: CATSKDRGSYEQYF.

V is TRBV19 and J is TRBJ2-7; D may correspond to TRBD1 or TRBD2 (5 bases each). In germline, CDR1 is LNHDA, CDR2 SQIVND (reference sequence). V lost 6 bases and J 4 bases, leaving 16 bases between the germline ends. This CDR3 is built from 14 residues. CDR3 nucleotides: TGTGCCAGTAGCCATGGGACGCCCTCATACGAGCAGTACTTC. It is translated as CASSHGTPSYEQYF.

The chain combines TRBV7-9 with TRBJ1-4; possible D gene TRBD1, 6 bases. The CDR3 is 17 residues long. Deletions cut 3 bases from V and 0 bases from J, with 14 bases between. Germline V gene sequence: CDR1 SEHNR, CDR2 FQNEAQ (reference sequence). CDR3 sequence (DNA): TGTGCCAGCAGCTTGAGGGGCACAGGGACAACTAATGAAAAACTGTTTTTT. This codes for CASSLRGTGTTNEKLFF.

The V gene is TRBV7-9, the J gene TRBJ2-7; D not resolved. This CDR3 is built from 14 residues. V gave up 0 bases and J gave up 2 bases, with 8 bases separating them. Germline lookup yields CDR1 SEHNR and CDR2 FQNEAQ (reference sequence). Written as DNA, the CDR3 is TGTGCCAGCAGCTTAGCGTTGAGTCCCTACGAGCAGTACTTC. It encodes CASSLALSPYEQYF.